This T cell receptor (beta chain) was captured in a study of T cells in Graves' hyperthyroidism and ophthalmopathy. Study-wide points: Ophthalmopathy, as predicted by the model, came a median around 7 months after the prediction. Most expanded thyroid clonotypes above 0.001 recurred in blood.

V was shortened by 0 bases and J by 5 bases, with 10 bases between the two germline ends. Germline-derived CDR1 and CDR2 are LGHDT and YNNKEL (reference sequence). The CDR3 is made up of 14 amino acids. In this sample, this clonotype turned up many times. Antigen specificity is unknown. Exclusion of patients followed from uncontrolled infection, other autoimmune disease, pregnancy or lactation. Amplified TCR beta CDR3 regions came from RNA transcripts. TCR CDR3 regions were first amplified by RT-PCR with HTBI primers. TCRdb reprocessed the multiplex PCR reads with MiXCR, giving one entry per CDR3 protein. The sample gives over 250,000 distinct CDR3 sequences, 25% to 30% of which show up once; 20% to 30% is in the top ten.

The sample taken for sequencing was blood. This receptor was identified in a man aged 40-50 years with Graves' hyperthyroidism that later progressed to Graves' ophthalmopathy. The chain links TRBV3-1 to TRBJ1-2, with D possibly matching TRBD1 (5 bases). CDR3 in amino acids: CASSQDPGGYGYTF. CDR3 nucleotides: TGTGCCAGCAGCCAAGATCCGGGGGGGTATGGCTACACCTTC.